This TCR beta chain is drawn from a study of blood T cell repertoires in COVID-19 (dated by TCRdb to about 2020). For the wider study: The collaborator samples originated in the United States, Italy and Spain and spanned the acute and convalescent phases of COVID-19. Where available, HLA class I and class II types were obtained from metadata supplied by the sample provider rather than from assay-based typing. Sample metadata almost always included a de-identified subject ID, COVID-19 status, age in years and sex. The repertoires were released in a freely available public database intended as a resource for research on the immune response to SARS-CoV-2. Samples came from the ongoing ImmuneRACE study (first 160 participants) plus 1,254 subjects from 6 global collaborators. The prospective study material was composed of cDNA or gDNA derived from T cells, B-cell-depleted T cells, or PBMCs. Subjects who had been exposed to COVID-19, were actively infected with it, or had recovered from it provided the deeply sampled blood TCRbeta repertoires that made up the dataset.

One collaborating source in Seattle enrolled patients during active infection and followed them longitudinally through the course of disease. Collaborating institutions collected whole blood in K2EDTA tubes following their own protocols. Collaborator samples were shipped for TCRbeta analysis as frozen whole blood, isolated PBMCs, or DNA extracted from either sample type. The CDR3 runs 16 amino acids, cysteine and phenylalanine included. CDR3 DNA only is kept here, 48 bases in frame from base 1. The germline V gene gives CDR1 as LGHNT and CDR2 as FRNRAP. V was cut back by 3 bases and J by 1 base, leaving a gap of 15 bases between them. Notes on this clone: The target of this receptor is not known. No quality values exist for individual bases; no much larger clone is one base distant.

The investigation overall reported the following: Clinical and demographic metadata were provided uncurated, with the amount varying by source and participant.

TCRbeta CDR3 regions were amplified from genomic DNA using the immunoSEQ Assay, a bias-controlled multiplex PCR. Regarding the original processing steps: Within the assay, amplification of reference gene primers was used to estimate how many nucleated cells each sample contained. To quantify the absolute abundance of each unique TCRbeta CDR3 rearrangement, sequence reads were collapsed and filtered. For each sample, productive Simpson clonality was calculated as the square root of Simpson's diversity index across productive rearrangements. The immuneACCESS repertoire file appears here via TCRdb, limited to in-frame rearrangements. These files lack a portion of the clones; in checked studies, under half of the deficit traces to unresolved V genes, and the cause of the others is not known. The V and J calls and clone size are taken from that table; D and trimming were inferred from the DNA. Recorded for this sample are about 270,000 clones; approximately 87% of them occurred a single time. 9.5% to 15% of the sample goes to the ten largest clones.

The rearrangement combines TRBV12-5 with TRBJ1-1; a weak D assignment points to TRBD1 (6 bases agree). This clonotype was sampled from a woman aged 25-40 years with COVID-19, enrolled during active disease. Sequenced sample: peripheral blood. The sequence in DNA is TGTGCTAGTGGTTTTCAGGGGATGGGGGAGAACACTGAAGCTTTCTTT. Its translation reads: CASGFQGMGENTEAFF.